Listed below are T cell receptor beta chains from one sample, sequenced in a study of shared clonotypes between healthy human individuals. The table came from immunoSEQ multiplex PCR; TCRdb's copy has only in-frame clones and leaves some out. The repertoire holds 1,500,000 or so clones, with around 97% as singletons. The sample consisted of naive CD4+ T cells sorted from blood. All receptors derive from a man under 40 in good health. Each CDR3 is given with its conserved first and last residue. Each record gives: V gene, CDR3 protein.

v_call: TRBV30; cdr3_aa: CACNEQFF
v_call: TRBV18; cdr3_aa: CASSPGQSYTF
v_call: TRBV5-1; cdr3_aa: CASSLARVSYNEQFF
v_call: TRBV2; cdr3_aa: CASSSQGAPGNTIYF
v_call: TRBV25-1; cdr3_aa: CASRDRAKNEQYF
v_call: TRBV5-1; cdr3_aa: CASDRATSGSTPDTQYF
v_call: TRBV10-1; cdr3_aa: CASTPGGGYNEQFF
v_call: TRBV18; cdr3_aa: CASSPPSGRGYNEQFF
v_call: TRBV2; cdr3_aa: CASIRAPGQQYF
v_call: TRBV10-2; cdr3_aa: CASSESPRVQYF
v_call: TRBV2; cdr3_aa: CASSPGISKNIQYF
v_call: TRBV19; cdr3_aa: CASTMGRTTNEQFF
v_call: TRBV27; cdr3_aa: CASSSKGLAYNEQFF
v_call: TRBV28; cdr3_aa: CASSLKSTNEKLFF
v_call: TRBV28; cdr3_aa: CASRTDYEQYF
v_call: TRBV30; cdr3_aa: CAWRKTGAGNTIYF
v_call: TRBV7-2; cdr3_aa: CASSFTFTYEQYF
v_call: TRBV7-2; cdr3_aa: CASSLGLAGPYEQYF
v_call: TRBV29-1; cdr3_aa: CSVVSSYNEQFF
v_call: TRBV7-3; cdr3_aa: CASSPGQELQETQYF
v_call: TRBV30; cdr3_aa: CAWSVVRQGPHGYTF
v_call: TRBV5-1; cdr3_aa: CASSHGTGFYGGSTGYEQYF
v_call: TRBV2; cdr3_aa: CASTLDISYNEQFF
v_call: TRBV2; cdr3_aa: CASSATGAGTGELFF
v_call: TRBV7-9; cdr3_aa: CASSLALRQGGNYGYTF
v_call: TRBV4-1; cdr3_aa: CASSPVYGTDYVGYTF
v_call: TRBV28; cdr3_aa: CASSAWGGGKSYEQYF
v_call: TRBV7-8; cdr3_aa: CASSLTVFTGAEAFF
v_call: TRBV2; cdr3_aa: CASSDMLLGGYTF
v_call: TRBV6-1; cdr3_aa: CASIGGLEQFF
v_call: TRBV2; cdr3_aa: CASSGGWEETQYF
v_call: TRBV4-1; cdr3_aa: CASSQFLNGRSTGELFF
v_call: TRBV4-3; cdr3_aa: CASSQDRRLQGEQYF
v_call: TRBV18; cdr3_aa: CASSPRQRTNEKLFF
v_call: TRBV6-5; cdr3_aa: CASSYSLAGGDNEQFF
v_call: TRBV29-1; cdr3_aa: CSVETEYGANVLTF
v_call: TRBV2; cdr3_aa: CASSWGRGSGNTIYF
v_call: TRBV7-8; cdr3_aa: CASSLGRPGLATANEQFF
v_call: TRBV7-2; cdr3_aa: CASSFVPGQGISYEQYF
v_call: TRBV18; cdr3_aa: CASSPLRDRSYEQYF
v_call: TRBV5-1; cdr3_aa: CASSRGPPAGPDTQYF
v_call: TRBV6-1; cdr3_aa: CASAHRGFNEQFF